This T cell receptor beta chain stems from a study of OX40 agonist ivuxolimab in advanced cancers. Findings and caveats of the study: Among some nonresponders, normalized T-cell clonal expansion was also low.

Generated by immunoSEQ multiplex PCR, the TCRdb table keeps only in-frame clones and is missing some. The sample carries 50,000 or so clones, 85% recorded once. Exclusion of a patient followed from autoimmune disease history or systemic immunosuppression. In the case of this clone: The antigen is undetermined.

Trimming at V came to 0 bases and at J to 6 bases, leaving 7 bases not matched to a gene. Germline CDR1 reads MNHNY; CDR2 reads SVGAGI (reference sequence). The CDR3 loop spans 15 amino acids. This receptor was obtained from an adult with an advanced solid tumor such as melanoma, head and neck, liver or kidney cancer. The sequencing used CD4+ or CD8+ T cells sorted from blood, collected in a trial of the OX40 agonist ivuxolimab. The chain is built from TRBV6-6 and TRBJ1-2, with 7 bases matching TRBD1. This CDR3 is CASSYSTGQGDGYTF. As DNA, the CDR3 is TGTGCCAGCAGTTACTCGACGGGGCAGGGGGATGGCTACACCTTC.